This T cell receptor (beta chain) was captured in a study of cytomegalovirus exposure and HLA in healthy donors. As to this clone: What it recognizes is unknown.

The CDR3 sequence is 16 residues long. CDR1 and CDR2 (germline): LNHDA, SQIVND (reference sequence). Trimming took 3 bases from V and 1 from J; bases not matched to a gene: 6. Regarding the study as a whole: Near-uniform donor sequencing depth was presumed by presence/absence analyses. Sequencing probably produced one cluster of sequence variants that were highly shared. For most TCR beta V segments, an earlier analysis put the productive rate at about 87% or about 30% of the time.

All donors participated as healthy donors of bone marrow. Amplification used 60 Vbeta primers and 13 Jbeta primers. Generated by immunoSEQ multiplex PCR, the TCRdb table keeps only in-frame clones and is missing some. The sample records under 150,000 clones, 70% to 85% being singletons. The genes are TRBV19 and TRBJ1-2, with 9 positions matching TRBD1. Material for sequencing was PBMCs. The clonotype comes from a woman aged 18-35 years in good health and CMV-seronegative. DNA for the CDR3: TGTGCCAGTAGTATGACACAGGGGGCCGGTAACTATGGCTACACCTTC. It codes for CASSMTQGAGNYGYTF. Full variable domain (missing parts from reference TRBV19 and TRBJ1-2): DGGITQSPKYLFRKEGQNVTLSCEQNLNHDAMYWYRQDPGQGLRLIYYSQIVNDFQKGDIAEGYSVSREKKESFPLTVTSAQKNPTAFYLCASSMTQGAGNYGYTFGSGTRLTVV.